The following is a T cell receptor (beta chain) sequence with its context. The data are from a study of T cell responses to AZD1222 COVID-19 vaccine. CDR3 length equals 13 residues. Trimming stripped 6 bases from V and 0 bases from J, with 8 bases between. From germline, CDR1 is MNHEY and CDR2 SVGAGI. Sequencing used immunoSEQ multiplex PCR; TCRdb keeps in-frame clones, though not all of them. Of some 120,000 clones in the sample, around 92% are singletons; the top ten hold about 8%. The sequence came from an adult who received the AZD1222 COVID-19 vaccine. The chain is built from TRBV6-5 and TRBJ1-2, with D maybe TRBD1 (5 bases). Sequences were derived from peripheral blood, sampled 28 days after the second AZD1222 dose. In nucleotides, the CDR3 is TGTGCCAGCAGATCGACAGCTAACTATGGCTACACCTTC. Its translation: CASRSTANYGYTF.